The 7 T cell receptor beta chains in this list originate from one sample, sequenced in a study of shared clonotypes between healthy human individuals (dated by TCRdb to 2020 to 2021). Library construction relied on the immunoSEQ multiplex PCR assay. Sourced from immuneACCESS, this table was stored by TCRdb with only in-frame sequences that have V and J called. A share of the clones is absent; for the studies checked, an unresolved V gene accounts for under half, and the remainder has no known explanation. This sample lists roughly 2,300,000 clones; 80% to 95% were detected once. More than 0.35% of the sample rests with the top ten. Material: naive CD4+ T cells from PBMCs. What the cell subset or site label conveys for this sample: CD45RA+ positively selected. Source of these receptors: a young man in good health. Some clones in this sample may be carry-over from other donors' samples.

The chain's CDR3 is CASSQDRSQPPNTGELFF. DNA of the CDR3: TGCGCCAGCAGCCAAGATAGGAGTCAGCCGCCGAACACCGGGGAGCTGTTTTTT. The chain combines TRBV4-3 with TRBJ2-2; D is unresolved. V was shortened by 0 bases and J by 0 bases, with 14 bases between the two germline ends. Germline assignment: CDR1 LGHNA and CDR2 YSLEER. The CDR3 consists of 18 residues.

The V and J genes are TRBV5-1 and TRBJ2-1; 9 nucleotides line up with TRBD2. Germline V gives CDR1 SGHRS, CDR2 YFSETQ. This CDR3 is 15 amino acids long. J lost 4 bases, V lost 3 bases, and 5 bases had no gene match. The CDR3 nucleotides read TGCGCCAGCAGCTCCATAGCGGGAGATTACAATGAGCAGTTCTTC. This sequence encodes CASSSIAGDYNEQFF.

As DNA, the CDR3 is TGTCAAACTAGGAGCTCCTACAATGAGCAGTTCTTC. The encoded protein is CQTRSSYNEQFF. The gene calls are TRBV28 and TRBJ2-1, with D tentatively TRBD2 (5 bases). This CDR3 has 12 residues. Germline assignment: CDR1 MDHEN and CDR2 SYDVKM.

This clone appeared a single time. The chain employs TRBV6-5 and TRBJ1-1; 8 bases align to TRBD1. CDR3 length: 15 residues. V shed 6 bases and J 6 bases; nucleotides not matched to a gene: 12. Germline values: CDR1 MNHEY, CDR2 SVGAGI. The CDR3 is CASRLWTGNMAEAFF. CDR3 coding DNA: TGTGCCAGCAGACTTTGGACAGGGAATATGGCTGAAGCTTTCTTT.

V usage is TRBV5-1 and J usage is TRBJ1-4, with D possibly TRBD1 on 5 matching bases. V gave up 3 bases and J gave up 8 bases, with 23 bases separating them. The CDR3 is made up of 17 amino acids. Germline V gene sequence: CDR1 SGHRS, CDR2 YFSETQ. The CDR3 loop is CASSSMLGDRAGEKLFF. DNA for the CDR3: TGCGCCAGCAGCTCCATGCTGGGGGATCGAGCGGGGGAAAAACTGTTTTTT.

This chain joins TRBV6-5 and TRBJ1-1; D is unclear. The V gene's germline CDR1 is MNHEY and CDR2 SVGAGI. The germline V and J ends were trimmed by 7 bases and 4 bases, with 13 bases remaining between them. CDR3 length: 13 amino acids. CDR3 nucleotides: TGTGCCAGCACCTATACAGTGGGCACTGAAGCTTTCTTT. Its translation: CASTYTVGTEAFF.

V and J are TRBV4-1 and TRBJ2-2, with D unclear. Germline CDR1 is MGHRA and CDR2 is YSYEKL. The CDR3 has 17 amino acids. Trimming shortened V by 2 bases and J by 5 bases, and 18 bases separated the two germline ends. This CDR3 reads CASSQWPGAFITGELFF. DNA for the CDR3: TGCGCCAGCAGCCAATGGCCGGGCGCATTTATTACCGGGGAGCTGTTTTTT.